This entry is about one TCR beta chain. Clones were read by immunoSEQ multiplex PCR, and TCRdb kept only the in-frame ones, dropping some. The sample yields about 130,000 clones, 90% seen once. The record originates from a study of T cell responses to AZD1222 COVID-19 vaccine. This CDR3 has 13 residues. Germline CDR1 and CDR2: SGHDT and YYEEEE. Trimming removed 8 bases from V and 4 bases from J; junction bases left unmatched: 3. Here the sequenced sample was peripheral blood, taken on day 0 of AZD1222 vaccination. This chain connects TRBV5-6 to TRBJ2-1; 10 bases align to TRBD2. The origin of this receptor is an adult in good health. The CDR3 nucleotides are TGTGCCAGTTTAGCGGGGGGTTACAATGAGCAGTTCTTC. It encodes CASLAGGYNEQFF.